Shown below are 20 T cell receptor beta chains from a single sample sequenced in a study of tumor T cells in aggressive B-cell lymphoma. Sequenced by immunoSEQ multiplex PCR; TCRdb stores in-frame clones only, minus some. The sample carries 9,000 to 13,000 clones, about 90% recorded once. The sequenced sample consisted of tumor tissue. These receptors were collected from an adult with diffuse large B cell lymphoma.

The chain carries TRBV6-1 and TRBJ2-3; a possible D gene is TRBD2 (5 bases). Germline V gene sequence: CDR1 MNHNS, CDR2 SASEGT. V was shortened by 6 bases and J by 5 bases, with 15 bases between the two germline ends. The CDR3 is made up of 14 amino acids. The CDR3 nucleotides read TGTGCCAGCAGCCTCTCGCGAGGAGGAGATACGCAGTATTTT. Translated, it gives CASSLSRGGDTQYF.

The chain carries TRBV10-3 and TRBJ2-1; 16 bases agree with TRBD2. This CDR3 is 19 amino acids long. V gave up 8 bases and J gave up 5 bases; unmatched junction bases: 15. Per the germline V gene, CDR1 is ENHRY and CDR2 is SYGVKD. CDR3 region: CAIGGRGTSGGAGNNEQFF. In nucleotides, the CDR3 is TGTGCCATCGGCGGACGGGGGACTAGCGGGGGGGCTGGGAACAATGAGCAGTTCTTC.

This sequence joins TRBV10-3 and TRBJ2-5, with 7 bases lining up with TRBD1. Looked up from germline, CDR1 is ENHRY and CDR2 is SYGVKD. The CDR3 runs to 14 residues. J gave up 2 bases and V 6 bases, and 6 bases lay outside the gene matches. The chain's CDR3 is CAISRGTDQETQYF. The DNA for the CDR3 is TGTGCCATCAGCAGAGGGACAGATCAAGAGACCCAGTACTTC.

This clone was recorded once. The genes are TRBV19 and TRBJ2-1; 7 bases align to TRBD1. Trimming at V came to 4 bases and at J to 5 bases, leaving 2 bases not matched to a gene. The CDR3 is made up of 13 amino acids. CDR1 is LNHDA, CDR2 SQIVND, per germline (reference sequence). This CDR3 reads CASSRTGDNEQFF. In nucleotides, the CDR3 is TGTGCCAGTAGTAGAACAGGGGACAATGAGCAGTTCTTC.

The V and J genes are TRBV27 and TRBJ1-1, with a weak D call TRBD1 (5 bases). Germline V CDR1 and CDR2: MNHEY, SMNVEV (reference sequence). The CDR3 spans 14 residues. Between the trimmed V and J ends, which lost 0 bases and 10 bases, there was a span of 15 bases. The CDR3 protein is CASSLSAGTGGAFF. As DNA, the CDR3 is TGTGCCAGCAGTTTATCAGCAGGGACTGGAGGAGCTTTCTTT.

The V call is TRBV5-4, the J call TRBJ2-3; 9 bases map to TRBD2. This CDR3 has 15 amino acids. CDR1 SGHNT and CDR2 YYREEE come from the germline V gene (reference sequence). The V gene end was trimmed by 0 bases and the J gene end by 5 bases; junction bases not matched to a gene: 4. CDR3 in amino acids: CASSLVAGAVDTQYF. CDR3 nucleotide sequence: TGTGCCAGCAGCTTGGTAGCGGGAGCGGTAGATACGCAGTATTTT.

The chain uses TRBV5-4 and TRBJ1-1; D possibly corresponds to TRBD1 (6 bases). Looked up from germline, CDR1 is SGHNT and CDR2 is YYREEE (reference sequence). The germline V and J ends were trimmed by 4 bases and 8 bases, with 12 bases remaining between them. The CDR3 covers 12 residues. CDR3 sequence: CASSVGHGEAFF. Here the CDR3 DNA reads TGTGCCAGCAGCGTGGGACACGGAGAAGCTTTCTTT.

This chain links TRBV5-1 with TRBJ2-3, with D unclear. V shed 9 bases and J shed 0 bases, with 8 bases lying between them. This CDR3 is built from 12 residues. CDR1 SGHRS and CDR2 YFSETQ come from the germline V gene. CDR3 protein: CATGISTDTQYF. DNA for the CDR3: TGCGCCACGGGTATTAGCACAGATACGCAGTATTTT. The whole variable domain, filled in from reference TRBV5-1 and TRBJ2-3, reads KAGVTQTPRYLIKTRGQQVTLSCSPISGHRSVSWYQQTPGQGLQFLFEYFSETQRNKGNFPGRFSGRQFSNSRSEMNVSTLELGDSALYLCATGISTDTQYFGPGTRLTVL.

The J gene is TRBJ2-5, the V gene TRBV30; D remains ambiguous. The CDR3 spans 12 residues. V gave up 2 bases and J gave up 5 bases, with 9 bases separating them. Germline-derived CDR1 and CDR2 are GTSNPN and SVGIG (reference sequence). As DNA, the CDR3 is TGTGCCTGGAGTTTATGGAGTGAGACCCAGTACTTC. Its translation is CAWSLWSETQYF.

There are a few counts of this clone. The chain employs TRBV30 and TRBJ2-2, with TRBD1 identical over 7 bases. The germline V gene has CDR1 GTSNPN and CDR2 SVGIG (reference sequence). The V and J ends lost 5 bases and 8 bases, in that order; junction bases with no gene match: 5. This CDR3 has 12 residues. The CDR3 region has the DNA TGTGCCTGGGACAGGGAAGGTGGGGAGCTGTTTTTT. Protein product: CAWDREGGELFF.

The V gene is TRBV18, the J gene TRBJ2-5; possible D gene TRBD1, 5 bases. The CDR3 has 14 residues. Looked up from germline, CDR1 is KGHSH and CDR2 is LQKENI. Trimming shortened V by 3 bases and J by 5 bases, and 13 bases separated the two germline ends. For the CDR3, the DNA is TGTGCCAGCTCACCTCTCCAGGGAAGGGAGACCCAGTACTTC. Its protein product is CASSPLQGRETQYF.

The chain carries TRBV6-4 and TRBJ2-1; D gene unclear. V lost 4 bases and J lost 2, with 12 bases in between. Germline V gene data show CDR1 as MRHNA and CDR2 as SNTAGT. The CDR3 length is 15 residues. Here the CDR3 reads CASSVVPEAYNEQFF. CDR3 coding DNA: TGTGCCAGCAGTGTTGTTCCAGAGGCCTACAATGAGCAGTTCTTC.

This sequence joins TRBV14 and TRBJ2-5; the match to TRBD1 covers 7 bases. The J call could be wrong; TRBJ2-7 is a better fit for the DNA end. Germline V lookup: CDR1 SGHDN, CDR2 FVKESK. The CDR3 spans 14 residues. The CDR3 sequence is CASSLRQGTYEQYF. CDR3 coding DNA: TGTGCCAGCAGCCTGAGACAGGGTACCTACGAGCAGTACTTC.

This sequence joins TRBV2 and TRBJ2-2; 11 bases map to TRBD2. This CDR3 contains 17 residues. Germline trimming cut 5 bases from V and 4 bases from J; bases unmatched to any gene: 9. Germline V gene sequence: CDR1 SNHLY, CDR2 FYNNEI. CDR3 amino acids: CASSRLAGKISTGELFF. DNA of the CDR3: TGTGCCAGCAGTAGACTAGCGGGGAAAATTAGCACCGGGGAGCTGTTTTTT.

This chain uses TRBV2 with TRBJ2-5; D perhaps matches TRBD2 (5 bases). Between the trimmed V and J ends, which lost 6 bases and 5 bases, there was a span of 16 bases. Germline CDR1 SNHLY, CDR2 FYNNEI. The CDR3 totals 14 residues. DNA for the CDR3: TGTGCCAGCAGCCAACTAGTACCGGGGGAGACCCAGTACTTC. This translates into CASSQLVPGETQYF.

The V and J genes are TRBV29-1 and TRBJ2-7; TRBD2 aligns across 7 bases. CDR1 is SQVTM and CDR2 is ANQGSEA in the germline V gene. V shed 5 bases, J shed 5 bases, and the junction held 3 bases outside the gene matches. This CDR3 spans 11 amino acids. This CDR3 reads CSVRLAHEQYF. CDR3 bases: TGCAGCGTTCGACTAGCCCACGAGCAGTACTTC.

The rearrangement joins TRBV4-2 to TRBJ2-5, with 8 positions matching TRBD2. The DNA end is a closer match to TRBJ2-7, so the J assignment may be wrong. Germline CDR1 is LGHNA and CDR2 is YNFKEQ. CDR3 length: 16 amino acids. Here the CDR3 reads CASSQVLLAGPYEQYF. CDR3 DNA: TGTGCCAGCAGCCAAGTACTGCTAGCGGGTCCCTACGAGCAGTACTTC.

The chain combines TRBV5-1 with TRBJ2-3, with D possibly TRBD2 on 7 matching bases. Germline values: CDR1 SGHRS, CDR2 YFSETQ. The V end lost 1 base, the J end lost 3 bases, and 24 bases lay between the germline ends. This CDR3 has 19 residues. Written as DNA, the CDR3 is TGCGCCAGCAGCTTGCGCGGCCCGTTGGCGGGGGCCCAAACAGATACGCAGTATTTT. This sequence encodes CASSLRGPLAGAQTDTQYF.

The rearrangement links TRBV19 to TRBJ1-5, with 8 bases that match TRBD1. CDR3 length: 15 amino acids. CDR1 is LNHDA, CDR2 SQIVND, per germline (reference sequence). The V and J ends lost 3 bases and 5 bases, in that order; junction bases with no gene match: 6. CDR3 nucleotide sequence: TGTGCCAGTAGTATTGAGACAGGGGAGTATCAGCCCCAGCATTTT. As protein: CASSIETGEYQPQHF.

V and J are TRBV18 and TRBJ2-7; the match to TRBD1 covers 9 bases. The ends lost 3 bases at V and 8 bases at J; junction bases unmatched: 14. Germline V CDR1 and CDR2: KGHSH, LQKENI. The length of the CDR3 is 16 residues. The CDR3 region is CASSPARTGAPTQQYF. Written as DNA, the CDR3 is TGTGCCAGCTCACCGGCGCGGACAGGGGCGCCTACGCAGCAGTACTTC.